This T cell receptor beta chain originates from a study of patients with pleural tuberculosis. CDR1 and CDR2 (germline): MDHEN, SYDVKM. Losses at the gene ends were 1 base for V and 1 base for J; bases not matched to a gene: 6. This CDR3 comprises 17 residues. This clonotype was counted many times. MiXCR was run by TCRdb on the reads, yielding one entry per CDR3 protein. Of around 50,000 distinct CDR3 sequences in the sample, approximately 7.5% were seen once. V gene TRBV28 combines with J gene TRBJ2-1, with 8 bases matching TRBD1. The source of this sequence is a human donor with pleural tuberculosis. This chain's CDR3 is CASSLLFRTGSYNEQFF. The CDR3, as DNA: TGTGCCAGCAGTTTATTGTTCCGGACAGGGTCCTACAATGAGCAGTTCTTC.